Following are 26 T cell receptor beta chains from one sample sequenced in a study of blood T cell repertoires in COVID-19. TCRdb's table, derived via immunoSEQ multiplex PCR, lists solely in-frame clones and lacks some. The sample yields some 490,000 clones, approximately 85% seen once. The sample taken for sequencing was peripheral blood. The receptors come from a human donor in a cohort sampled during active COVID-19.

The V gene is TRBV9, the J gene TRBJ1-4; D gene ambiguous. The V gene lost 0 bases and the J gene lost 7 bases, with 13 bases spanning the gap. Germline CDR1 is SGDLS and CDR2 is YYNGEE. The CDR3 totals 15 residues. The CDR3 reads CASSVEPLFGEKLFF. The CDR3 DNA reads TGTGCCAGCAGCGTAGAACCCCTCTTCGGTGAAAAACTGTTTTTT.

The chain joins TRBV3-1 (or the pseudogene TRBV3-2) to TRBJ2-7; no clear D gene. This CDR3 has 12 residues. V lost 3 bases and J lost 1, with 4 bases in between. Looked up from germline, CDR1 is LGHDT and CDR2 is YNNKEL (reference sequence). The CDR3 nucleotides are TGTGCCAGCAGCCAGGCTTCCTACGAGCAGTACTTC. It translates to CASSQASYEQYF.

V usage is TRBV4-1 and J usage is TRBJ2-7, with 8 bases fitting TRBD1. The germline V gene has CDR1 MGHRA and CDR2 YSYEKL. The CDR3 has 20 residues. The trim removed 4 bases at V and 3 bases at J, leaving 23 bases unmatched. In DNA form, the CDR3 reads TGCGCCAGCAGCCCACTCGTTCGGACAGGGACCGTCGGCCTAGACTACGAGCAGTACTTC. Translated: CASSPLVRTGTVGLDYEQYF.

The rearrangement joins TRBV19 to TRBJ2-1; possible D gene TRBD2, 5 bases. The CDR3 covers 12 residues. V lost 5 bases to trimming and J lost 4 bases, with 6 bases between them. Germline lookup yields CDR1 LNHDA and CDR2 SQIVND (reference sequence). CDR3 loop: CASSGGYNEQFF. For the CDR3, the DNA is TGTGCCAGTAGTGGCGGGTACAATGAGCAGTTCTTC.

This clone was seen just once. The J gene is TRBJ2-1, the V gene TRBV7-9; possible D gene TRBD2, 5 bases. From germline, CDR1 is SEHNR and CDR2 FQNEAQ (reference sequence). The CDR3 covers 14 residues. V dropped 1 base and J dropped 7 bases, with 11 bases sitting between them. The CDR3 nucleotides read TGTGCCAGCAGCTTAGGAATGAAGCGGAATGAGCAGTTCTTC. Translating it yields CASSLGMKRNEQFF.

This clone was recorded a few times. The gene calls are TRBV7-9 and TRBJ2-7; 16 bases match TRBD2. Germline loops: CDR1 SEHNR, CDR2 FQNEAQ (reference sequence). The CDR3 contains 18 residues. The V and J ends lost 5 bases and 4 bases, in that order; junction bases with no gene match: 11. This chain's CDR3 is CASSPMRGLAGGPYEQYF. The CDR3 DNA is TGTGCCAGCAGCCCGATGCGGGGACTAGCGGGAGGGCCGTACGAGCAGTACTTC.

The V gene is TRBV28, the J gene TRBJ1-6, with TRBD1 matching 10 bases. CDR3 length equals 16 residues. Germline lookup yields CDR1 MDHEN and CDR2 SYDVKM. Losses at the gene ends were 2 bases for V and 6 bases for J; bases not matched to a gene: 4. CDR3 coding DNA: TGTGCCAGCAGTTTACTTGGGACAGGGGTTAATTCACCCCTCCACTTT. It translates to CASSLLGTGVNSPLHF. The whole variable domain, remainder taken from reference TRBV28 and TRBJ1-6, is DVKVTQSSRYLVKRTGEKVFLECVQDMDHENMFWYRQDPGLGLRLIYFSYDVKMKEKGDIPEGYSVSREKKERFSLILESASTNQTSMYLCASSLLGTGVNSPLHFGNGTRLTVT.

The V and J genes are TRBV5-4 and TRBJ2-5, with D possibly TRBD1 on 5 matching bases. Germline values: CDR1 SGHNT, CDR2 YYREEE (reference sequence). This CDR3 has 14 residues. V was clipped by 0 bases and J by 5 bases, with 11 bases between them. CDR3 amino acids: CASSLAGAAETQYF. CDR3 nucleotides: TGTGCCAGCAGCTTGGCTGGGGCAGCCGAGACCCAGTACTTC.

This clone was observed a few times. The chain is built from TRBV19 and TRBJ1-5; D uncertain. Trimming shortened V by 3 bases and J by 1 base, and 10 bases separated the two germline ends. Germline values: CDR1 LNHDA, CDR2 SQIVND (reference sequence). This CDR3 is built from 15 residues. CDR3 amino acids: CASSITGLSNQPQHF. Here the CDR3 DNA reads TGTGCCAGTAGTATCACTGGTTTAAGCAATCAGCCCCAGCATTTT. Full variable domain (missing parts from reference TRBV19 and TRBJ1-5): DGGITQSPKYLFRKEGQNVTLSCEQNLNHDAMYWYRQDPGQGLRLIYYSQIVNDFQKGDIAEGYSVSREKKESFPLTVTSAQKNPTAFYLCASSITGLSNQPQHFGDGTRLSIL.

The V call is TRBV18, the J call TRBJ2-7; 8 bases fit TRBD2. After removal of 2 bases from V and 3 bases from J, the junction contained 9 bases not matched to a gene. The germline V gene has CDR1 KGHSH and CDR2 LQKENI. The CDR3 runs to 16 residues. CDR3 loop: CASSPGVGREVYEQYF. CDR3 coding DNA: TGTGCCAGCTCACCAGGGGTAGGGCGGGAGGTCTACGAGCAGTACTTC. Combining the CDR3 with reference TRBV18 and TRBJ2-7 gives the whole variable domain NAGVMQNPRHLVRRRGQEARLRCSPMKGHSHVYWYRQLPEEGLKFMVYLQKENIIDESGMPKERFSAEFPKEGPSILRIQQVVRGDSAAYFCASSPGVGREVYEQYFGPGTRLTVT.

The rearrangement links TRBV5-6 to TRBJ2-2; D not resolved. This CDR3 has 15 amino acids. V was clipped by 2 bases and J by 3 bases, with 11 bases between them. Germline V CDR1 and CDR2: SGHDT, YYEEEE. Written as DNA, the CDR3 is TGTGCCAGCAGCTTTTTAGACTTCGACACCGGGGAGCTGTTTTTT. Translated: CASSFLDFDTGELFF. The whole variable domain, filled in from reference TRBV5-6 and TRBJ2-2, reads DAGVTQSPTHLIKTRGQQVTLRCSPKSGHDTVSWYQQALGQGPQFIFQYYEEEERQRGNFPDRFSGHQFPNYSSELNVNALLLGDSALYLCASSFLDFDTGELFFGEGSRLTVL.

The chain combines TRBV21-1 with TRBJ2-2; no DNA check was done on the table's D call, TRBD2. TRBV21-1 is listed as a pseudogene. The CDR3 is 18 residues long. The CDR3 here is CASSDRGTSGRAAGELFF. For the CDR3, the DNA is TGTGCCAGCAGCGACAGGGGGACTAGCGGGAGGGCCGCCGGGGAGCTGTTTTTT.

The V call is TRBV30, the J call TRBJ1-3; D is undetermined. Germline assignment: CDR1 GTSNPN and CDR2 SVGIG (reference sequence). Deletions cut 1 base from V and 6 bases from J, with 10 bases between. The CDR3 runs 13 residues. The CDR3 loop reads CAWSEKLPNTIYF. CDR3 DNA sequence: TGTGCCTGGAGTGAGAAACTCCCAAACACCATATATTTT.

Here the CDR3 DNA reads TGTGCCAGCAGCATACAGGGGGCGATAGGTGAGCAGTTCTTC. It codes for CASSIQGAIGEQFF. The V gene is TRBV11-3, the J gene TRBJ2-1; 9 nucleotides align to TRBD1. V was clipped by 5 bases and J by 9 bases; unmatched bases: 8. There are 14 residues in the CDR3. Looked up from germline, CDR1 is SGHNT and CDR2 is YENEEA.

The chain joins TRBV12-3 or TRBV12-4 to TRBJ1-1; possible D gene TRBD1, 5 bases. The CDR3 has 13 residues. Trimming pared 4 bases from V and 8 bases from J, leaving 14 bases between. For the CDR3, the DNA is TGTGCCAGCAGTTCCCTCCTTGGGGCAGAAGCTTTCTTT. Encoded protein: CASSSLLGAEAFF.

This sequence joins TRBV6-2 or TRBV6-3 and TRBJ2-7; the match to TRBD1 covers 9 bases. The junction had 6 bases not matched to a gene; V was cut back by 0 bases and J by 6 bases. The CDR3 is made up of 15 amino acids. Germline CDR1 MNHEY, CDR2 SVGEGT. Here the CDR3 reads CASSYSWDREGEQYF. The CDR3 DNA follows: TGTGCCAGCAGTTACTCGTGGGACAGGGAAGGCGAGCAGTACTTC.

The chain uses TRBV29-1 and TRBJ2-3; possible D gene TRBD1, 6 bases. Trimming took 3 bases from V and 2 from J, leaving 9 bases between them. The CDR3 is made up of 13 amino acids. Per the germline V gene, CDR1 is SQVTM and CDR2 is ANQGSEA. The CDR3 region is CSVDWGHTDTQYF. As DNA, the CDR3 is TGCAGCGTTGACTGGGGGCACACAGATACGCAGTATTTT.

The chain combines TRBV12-3 or TRBV12-4 with TRBJ1-1; D is undetermined. This CDR3 spans 12 amino acids. V was pared by 5 bases and J by 2 bases, with 6 bases between. CDR3: CASSRDNTEAFF. DNA of the CDR3: TGTGCCAGCAGTCGGGATAACACTGAAGCTTTCTTT.

The chain recombines TRBV24-1 with TRBJ2-1, with 7 bases fitting TRBD2. This CDR3 spans 13 amino acids. J lost 10 bases, V lost 2 bases, and 4 bases had no gene match. Germline CDR1 is KGHDR and CDR2 is SFDVKD. The CDR3 is CATSDWRGNEQFF. CDR3 in DNA: TGTGCCACCAGTGATTGGCGGGGGAACGAGCAGTTCTTC.

The CDR3 region is CASSALSNRGPIGYTF. In DNA, the CDR3 is TGCGCCAGCAGTGCTTTATCAAACAGGGGGCCTATTGGCTACACCTTC. The rearrangement joins TRBV10-1 to TRBJ1-2; 9 bases align to TRBD1. Germline CDR1 reads WNHNN; CDR2 reads SYGVQD (reference sequence). This CDR3 is 16 amino acids long. Germline trimming cut 4 bases from V and 7 bases from J; bases unmatched to any gene: 13.

The gene calls are TRBV19 and TRBJ2-7; 10 bases agree with TRBD2. The CDR3 covers 16 residues. V lost 3 bases to trimming and J lost 3 bases; unmatched junction nucleotides: 8. CDR1 LNHDA and CDR2 SQIVND come from the germline V gene (reference sequence). The CDR3 protein is CASSMASGSPNYEQYF. CDR3 in DNA: TGTGCCAGTAGTATGGCTAGCGGGAGCCCTAACTACGAGCAGTACTTC.

V usage is TRBV6-2 or TRBV6-3 and J usage is TRBJ2-1, with D perhaps matching TRBD2 (6 bases). This CDR3 is built from 15 residues. V was trimmed by 6 bases and J by 2 bases, leaving 14 bases between them. CDR1 MNHEY and CDR2 SVGEGT come from the germline V gene. The CDR3 protein is CASSPPGVTYNEQFF. CDR3 in DNA: TGTGCCAGCAGCCCTCCGGGGGTTACCTACAATGAGCAGTTCTTC.

This clone was detected once. The chain joins TRBV19 to TRBJ1-5, with D possibly matching TRBD1 (5 bases). From germline, CDR1 is LNHDA and CDR2 SQIVND (reference sequence). V dropped 5 bases and J dropped 4 bases, with 15 bases sitting between them. This CDR3 spans 15 amino acids. The CDR3 region has the DNA TGTGCCAGTAGTCCCCTCAGGGTCCCAAATCAGCCCCAGCATTTT. This encodes CASSPLRVPNQPQHF.

This chain links TRBV30 with TRBJ1-2; D perhaps matches TRBD1 (6 bases). This CDR3 contains 14 residues. Germline CDR1 is GTSNPN and CDR2 is SVGIG (reference sequence). The germline V and J ends were trimmed by 2 bases and 4 bases, with 14 bases remaining between them. The CDR3 coding sequence is TGTGCCTGGAGTTTGGACAGCGAATCCTATGGCTACACCTTC. Protein sequence: CAWSLDSESYGYTF.

The J gene is TRBJ1-5, the V gene TRBV18; D possibly corresponds to TRBD1 (6 bases). The CDR3 is 15 residues long. In germline, CDR1 is KGHSH, CDR2 LQKENI. The germline V and J ends were trimmed by 0 bases and 5 bases, with 11 bases remaining between them. The CDR3 sequence is CASSPPGGGYQPQHF. The CDR3 bases are TGTGCCAGCTCACCACCTGGGGGCGGATATCAGCCCCAGCATTTT.

This chain uses TRBV4-3 with TRBJ1-4; D is unresolved. Germline CDR1 and CDR2: LGHNA and YSLEER. V was shortened by 4 bases and J by 8 bases, with 11 bases between the two germline ends. The CDR3 runs to 13 residues. The CDR3 spells CASSPHGSEKLFF. CDR3 bases: TGCGCCAGCAGCCCCCATGGTAGCGAAAAACTGTTTTTT.